The clone carrying this TCR beta chain is a singleton in its sample. As yet, its antigen is unknown. This sample stems from a study of T cell responses to AZD1222 COVID-19 vaccine. Trimming took 0 bases from V and 9 from J; bases not matched to a gene: 5. This CDR3 is 15 amino acids long. Germline V gene lookup returns CDR1 LNHNV and CDR2 YYDKDF (reference sequence). Study-wide points: Two AZD1222 doses significantly raised spike-specific TCR breadth and depth over controls.

The protocol was immunoSEQ multiplex PCR, while the TCRdb copy is restricted to in-frame clones and leaves out a portion. The top ten clones hold around 15% of a sample with roughly 120,000 clones, over 80% of them seen once. The TCR comes from an adult in good health. The chain recombines TRBV15 with TRBJ1-6; 7 positions agree with TRBD1. The sequencing here drew on peripheral blood, taken on day 0 of AZD1222 vaccination. The CDR3 spells CATSRDGQGVSPLHF. CDR3 coding DNA: TGTGCCACCAGCAGAGATGGGCAGGGGGTTTCACCCCTCCACTTT.